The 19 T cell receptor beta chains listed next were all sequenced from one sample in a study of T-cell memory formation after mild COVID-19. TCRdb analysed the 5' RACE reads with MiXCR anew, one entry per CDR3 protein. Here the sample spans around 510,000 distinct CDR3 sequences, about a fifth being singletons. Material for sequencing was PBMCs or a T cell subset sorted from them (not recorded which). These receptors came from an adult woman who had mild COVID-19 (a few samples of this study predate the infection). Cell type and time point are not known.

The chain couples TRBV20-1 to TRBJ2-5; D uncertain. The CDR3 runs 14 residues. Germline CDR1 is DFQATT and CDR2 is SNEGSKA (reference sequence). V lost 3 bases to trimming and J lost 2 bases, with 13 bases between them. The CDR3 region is CSASPLGHQETQYF. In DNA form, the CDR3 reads TGCAGTGCTAGCCCCCTAGGCCATCAAGAGACCCAGTACTTC.

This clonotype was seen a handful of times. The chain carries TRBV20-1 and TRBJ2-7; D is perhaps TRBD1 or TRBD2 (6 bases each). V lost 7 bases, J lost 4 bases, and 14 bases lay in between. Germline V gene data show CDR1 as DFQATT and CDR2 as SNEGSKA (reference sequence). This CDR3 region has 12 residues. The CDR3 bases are TGCAGTGTTAGGGGGGAGCGGTACGAGCAGTACTTC. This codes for CSVRGERYEQYF.

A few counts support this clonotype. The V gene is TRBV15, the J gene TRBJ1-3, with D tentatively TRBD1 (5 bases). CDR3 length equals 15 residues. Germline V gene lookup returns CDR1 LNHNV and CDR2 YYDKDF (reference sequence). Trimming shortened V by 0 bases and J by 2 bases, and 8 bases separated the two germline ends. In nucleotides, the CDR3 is TGTGCCACCAGCAGAGACCCAGGGACTGGAAACACCATATATTTT. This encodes CATSRDPGTGNTIYF.

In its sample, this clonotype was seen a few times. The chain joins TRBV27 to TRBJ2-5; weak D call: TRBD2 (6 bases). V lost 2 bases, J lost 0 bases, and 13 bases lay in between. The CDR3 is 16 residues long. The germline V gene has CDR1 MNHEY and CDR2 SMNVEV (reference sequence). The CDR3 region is CASSLRLGLYQETQYF. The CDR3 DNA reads TGTGCCAGCAGTTTAAGGCTGGGACTGTACCAAGAGACCCAGTACTTC.

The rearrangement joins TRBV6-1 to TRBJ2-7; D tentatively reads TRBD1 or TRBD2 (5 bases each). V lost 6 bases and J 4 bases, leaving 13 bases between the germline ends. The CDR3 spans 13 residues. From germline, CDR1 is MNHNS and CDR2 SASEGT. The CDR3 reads CASRSDGAYEQYF. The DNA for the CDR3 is TGTGCCAGCAGATCGGACGGGGCATACGAGCAGTACTTC.

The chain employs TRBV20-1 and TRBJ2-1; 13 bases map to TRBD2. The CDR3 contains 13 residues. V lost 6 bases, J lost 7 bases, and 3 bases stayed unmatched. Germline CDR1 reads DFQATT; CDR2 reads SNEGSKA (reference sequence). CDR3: CSAPLAGGNEQFF. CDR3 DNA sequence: TGCAGTGCGCCACTAGCGGGGGGGAATGAGCAGTTCTTC.

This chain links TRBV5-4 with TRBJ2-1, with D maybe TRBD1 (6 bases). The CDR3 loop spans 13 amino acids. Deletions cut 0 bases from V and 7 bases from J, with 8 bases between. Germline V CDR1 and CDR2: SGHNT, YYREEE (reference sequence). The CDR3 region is CASSLEQGNEQFF. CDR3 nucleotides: TGTGCCAGCAGCTTGGAGCAGGGGAATGAGCAGTTCTTC. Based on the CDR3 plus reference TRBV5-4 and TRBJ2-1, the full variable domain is ETGVTQSPTHLIKTRGQQVTLRCSSQSGHNTVSWYQQALGQGPQFIFQYYREEENGRGNFPPRFSGLQFPNYSSELNVNALELDDSALYLCASSLEQGNEQFFGPGTRLTVL.

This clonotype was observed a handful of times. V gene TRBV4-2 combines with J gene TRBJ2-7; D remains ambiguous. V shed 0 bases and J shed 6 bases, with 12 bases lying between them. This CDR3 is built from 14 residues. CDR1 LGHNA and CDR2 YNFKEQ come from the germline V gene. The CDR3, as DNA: TGTGCCAGCAGCCAAGATCGCACGGGTCGCGAGCAGTACTTC. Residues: CASSQDRTGREQYF.

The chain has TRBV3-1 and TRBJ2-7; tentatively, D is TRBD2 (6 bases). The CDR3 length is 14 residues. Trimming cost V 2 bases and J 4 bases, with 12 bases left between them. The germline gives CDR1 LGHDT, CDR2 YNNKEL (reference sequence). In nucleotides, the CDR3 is TGTGCCAGCAGCCAACTGGAGGGGCGTTACGAGCAGTACTTC. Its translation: CASSQLEGRYEQYF.

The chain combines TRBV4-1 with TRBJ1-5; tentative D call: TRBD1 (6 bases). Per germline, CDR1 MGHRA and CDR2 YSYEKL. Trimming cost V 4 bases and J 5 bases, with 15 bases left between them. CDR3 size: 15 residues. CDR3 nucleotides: TGCGCCAGCAGCCGAGGACAGAGTAGGGATCAGCCCCAGCATTTT. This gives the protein CASSRGQSRDQPQHF.

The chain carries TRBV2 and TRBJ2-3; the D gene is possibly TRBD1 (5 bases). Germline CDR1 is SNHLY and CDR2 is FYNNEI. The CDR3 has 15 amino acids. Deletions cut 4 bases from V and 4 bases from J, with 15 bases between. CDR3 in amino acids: CASSVSTSRADTQYF. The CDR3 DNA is TGTGCCAGCAGTGTTTCGACTTCCAGGGCAGATACGCAGTATTTT.

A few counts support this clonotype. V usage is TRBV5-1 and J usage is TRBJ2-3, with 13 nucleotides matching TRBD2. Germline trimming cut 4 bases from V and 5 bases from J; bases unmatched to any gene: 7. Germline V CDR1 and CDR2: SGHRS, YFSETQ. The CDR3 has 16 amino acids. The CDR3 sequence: CASSRTSGSQLDTQYF. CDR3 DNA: TGCGCCAGCAGCCGGACTAGCGGGAGTCAGTTAGATACGCAGTATTTT.

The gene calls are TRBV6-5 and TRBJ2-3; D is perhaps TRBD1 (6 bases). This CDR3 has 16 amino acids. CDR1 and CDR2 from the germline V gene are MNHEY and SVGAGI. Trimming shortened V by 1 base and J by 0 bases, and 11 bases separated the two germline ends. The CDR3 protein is CASSYLVGASTDTQYF. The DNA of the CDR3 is TGTGCCAGCAGTTACTTGGTGGGGGCTAGCACAGATACGCAGTATTTT.

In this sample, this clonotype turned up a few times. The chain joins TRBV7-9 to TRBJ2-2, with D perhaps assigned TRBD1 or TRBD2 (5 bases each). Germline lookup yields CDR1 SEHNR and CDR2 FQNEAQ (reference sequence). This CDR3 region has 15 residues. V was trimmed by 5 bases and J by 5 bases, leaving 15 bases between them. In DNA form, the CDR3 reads TGTGCCAGCAGCCTACAGGACTTTCGGACCGGGGAGCTGTTTTTT. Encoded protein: CASSLQDFRTGELFF.

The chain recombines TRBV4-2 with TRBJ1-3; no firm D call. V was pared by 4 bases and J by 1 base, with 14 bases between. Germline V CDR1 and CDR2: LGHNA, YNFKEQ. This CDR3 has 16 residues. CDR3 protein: CASSPEEVSSGNTIYF. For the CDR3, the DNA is TGTGCCAGCAGCCCGGAAGAAGTGAGTTCTGGAAACACCATATATTTT.

CDR3 nucleotide sequence: TGTGCCACCAGCAGGCAAGGTGATACGCAGTATTTT. Encoded protein: CATSRQGDTQYF. The genes are TRBV15 and TRBJ2-3; D is undetermined. V lost 3 bases and J 6 bases, leaving 7 bases between the germline ends. This CDR3 has 12 amino acids. Germline loops: CDR1 LNHNV, CDR2 YYDKDF (reference sequence).

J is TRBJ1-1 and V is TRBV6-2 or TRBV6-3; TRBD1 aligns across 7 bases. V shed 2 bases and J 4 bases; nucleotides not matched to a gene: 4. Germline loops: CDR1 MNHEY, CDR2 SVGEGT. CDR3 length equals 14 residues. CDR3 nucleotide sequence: TGTGCCAGCAGTTACGAGGGGGCCGGCACTGAAGCTTTCTTT. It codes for CASSYEGAGTEAFF.

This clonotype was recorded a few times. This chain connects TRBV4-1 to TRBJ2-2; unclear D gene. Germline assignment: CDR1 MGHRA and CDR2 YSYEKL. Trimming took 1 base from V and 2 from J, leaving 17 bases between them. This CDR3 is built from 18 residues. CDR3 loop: CASSQVGNRQLNTGELFF. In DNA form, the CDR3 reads TGCGCCAGCAGCCAAGTAGGCAATCGCCAACTTAACACCGGGGAGCTGTTTTTT.

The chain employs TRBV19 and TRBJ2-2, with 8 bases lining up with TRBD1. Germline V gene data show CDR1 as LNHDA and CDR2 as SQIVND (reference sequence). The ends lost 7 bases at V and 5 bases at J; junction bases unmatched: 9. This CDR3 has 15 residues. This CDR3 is CASIRGRGLTGELFF. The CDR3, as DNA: TGTGCCAGTATACGGGGCAGGGGGCTTACCGGGGAGCTGTTTTTT.